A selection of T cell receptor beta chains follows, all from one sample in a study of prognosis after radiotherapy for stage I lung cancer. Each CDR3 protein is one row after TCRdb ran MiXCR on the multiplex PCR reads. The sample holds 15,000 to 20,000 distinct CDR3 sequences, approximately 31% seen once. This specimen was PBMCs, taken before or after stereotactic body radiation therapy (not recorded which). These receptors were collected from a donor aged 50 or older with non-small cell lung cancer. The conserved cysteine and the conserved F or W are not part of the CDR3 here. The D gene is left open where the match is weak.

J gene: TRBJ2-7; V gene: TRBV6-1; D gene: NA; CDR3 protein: ASSEEEGLSYEQY
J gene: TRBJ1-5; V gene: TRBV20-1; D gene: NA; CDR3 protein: SARPTSNQPQH
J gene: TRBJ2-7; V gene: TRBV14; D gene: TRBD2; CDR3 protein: ASSPTSSHEQY
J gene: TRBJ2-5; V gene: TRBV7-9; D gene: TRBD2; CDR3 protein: TSGIETVQETQY
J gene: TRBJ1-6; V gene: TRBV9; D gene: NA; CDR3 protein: ASNEQGFSPLH
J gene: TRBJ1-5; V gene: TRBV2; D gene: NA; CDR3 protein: ASSVSGQYQPQH
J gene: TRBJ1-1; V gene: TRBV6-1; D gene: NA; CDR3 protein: ASGRSTVSELAF
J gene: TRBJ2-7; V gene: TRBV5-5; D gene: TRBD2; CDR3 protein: ASSLRTSGPFYEQY
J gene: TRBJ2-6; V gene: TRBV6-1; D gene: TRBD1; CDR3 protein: ASRTGGSGANVQT
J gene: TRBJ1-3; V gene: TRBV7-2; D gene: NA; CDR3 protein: ASSLQAGANTIY
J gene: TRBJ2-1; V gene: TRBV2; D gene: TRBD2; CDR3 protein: ASSGLAGVSEQF
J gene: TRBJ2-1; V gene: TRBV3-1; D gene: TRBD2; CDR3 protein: ASSQAVHQASGKNEQF
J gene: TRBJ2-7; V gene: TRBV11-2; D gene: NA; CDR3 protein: ASSLGGGGELLSYEQY
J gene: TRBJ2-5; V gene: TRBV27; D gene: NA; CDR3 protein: ASRGRTQETKY
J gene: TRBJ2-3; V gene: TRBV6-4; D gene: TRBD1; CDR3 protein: ASRQVTGDTYTQY
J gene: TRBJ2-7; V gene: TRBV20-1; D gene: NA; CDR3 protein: SARDQVGIVYEQY
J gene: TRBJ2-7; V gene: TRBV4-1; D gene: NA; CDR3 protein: ASSLDSYSYEQY
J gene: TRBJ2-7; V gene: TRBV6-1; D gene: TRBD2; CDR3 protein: ASSHTGTRGIYGQY
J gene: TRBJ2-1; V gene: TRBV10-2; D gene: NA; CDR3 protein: ASSDPTGTNYNEQF
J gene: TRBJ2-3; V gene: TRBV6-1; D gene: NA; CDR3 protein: ASSALVGNTDRQY
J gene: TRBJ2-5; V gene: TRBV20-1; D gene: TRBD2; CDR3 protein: SARGPSGTSQETQY
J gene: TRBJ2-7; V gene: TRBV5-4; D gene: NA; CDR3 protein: ASSLDGGGSYEQY
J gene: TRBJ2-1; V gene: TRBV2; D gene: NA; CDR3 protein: ASSESWNEQF
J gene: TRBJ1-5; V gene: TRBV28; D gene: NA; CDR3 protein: ASLWGSNQPQH
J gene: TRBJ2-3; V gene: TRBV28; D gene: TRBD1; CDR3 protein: ASRGTGGSTDTQY
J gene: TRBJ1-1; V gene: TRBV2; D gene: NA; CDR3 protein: ASSDWGANTEDF
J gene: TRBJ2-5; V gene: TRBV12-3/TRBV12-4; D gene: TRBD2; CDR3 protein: ASSLSGRDRENQY
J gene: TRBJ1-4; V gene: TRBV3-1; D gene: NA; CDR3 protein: ASSQDEGAGEKLF
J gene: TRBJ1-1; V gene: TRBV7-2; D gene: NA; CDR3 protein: ASSYEGMNTEAF
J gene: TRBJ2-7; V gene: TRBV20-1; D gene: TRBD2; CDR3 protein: SARATSGEQY
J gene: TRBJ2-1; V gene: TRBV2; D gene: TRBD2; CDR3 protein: ASSAGGKDNEQF
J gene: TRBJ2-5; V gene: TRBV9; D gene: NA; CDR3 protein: ASSASGQQETQY
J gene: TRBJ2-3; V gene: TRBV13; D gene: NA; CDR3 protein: ASSSGQESDTQY
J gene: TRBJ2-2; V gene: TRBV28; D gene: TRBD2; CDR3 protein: ASGTNANTGELF
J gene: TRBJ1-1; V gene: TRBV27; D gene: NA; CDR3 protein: ASSLSRGGQTEAF
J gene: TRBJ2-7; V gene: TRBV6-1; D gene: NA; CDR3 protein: ASSEIYGEGYEQY
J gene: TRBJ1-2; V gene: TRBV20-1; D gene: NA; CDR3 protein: SAKRGSDGYT
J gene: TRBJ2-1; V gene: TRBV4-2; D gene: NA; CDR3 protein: ASSQEVGTYNEQF
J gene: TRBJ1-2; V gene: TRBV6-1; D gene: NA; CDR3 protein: ASSALGYGYT